This T cell receptor beta chain was found in a study of blood T cell repertoires in COVID-19. About the study: Italy, Spain and the United States were the sources of the convalescent and acute COVID-19 samples.

Profiling relied on immunoSEQ multiplex PCR, and the TCRdb table lists in-frame clones only, not all of them. The sample includes some 200,000 clones, approximately 87% of them seen just once. This clone was seen a handful of times. Germline V CDR1 and CDR2: MNHEY, SVGAGI. The CDR3 has 15 residues. Trimming cost V 0 bases and J 6 bases, with 9 bases left between them. The TCR comes from an older woman with COVID-19, enrolled during active disease. J is TRBJ1-6 and V is TRBV6-5; D might be TRBD1 (5 bases). What was sequenced was peripheral blood. The CDR3 is CASSYSGGGNSPLHF. CDR3 sequence (DNA): TGTGCCAGCAGTTACTCGGGGGGTGGTAATTCACCCCTCCACTTT.